Below are 18 T cell receptor beta chains sequenced from a single sample in a study of OX40 agonist ivuxolimab in advanced cancers. TCRdb's table, derived via immunoSEQ multiplex PCR, lists solely in-frame clones and lacks some. The profile covers around 90,000 clones, with approximately 90% appearing a single time and 7.4% taken by the ten largest. Sequencing used CD4+ or CD8+ T cells sorted from blood, obtained in a trial of the OX40 agonist ivuxolimab. The receptors were sampled from an adult with an advanced solid tumor such as melanoma, head and neck, liver or kidney cancer.

The V call is TRBV11-3, the J call TRBJ2-1, with 7 bases that match TRBD2. Germline assignment: CDR1 SGHNT and CDR2 YENEEA. V trimming: 6 bases; J trimming: 2 bases; junction bases outside the gene matches: 7. The CDR3 runs to 15 residues. The CDR3 region has the DNA TGTGCCAGCAGTTCGCGGGGGATTACCTACAATGAGCAGTTCTTC. As protein: CASSSRGITYNEQFF.

This clone was counted once. The chain recombines TRBV19 with TRBJ1-5; 8 bases line up with TRBD1. The CDR3 is 19 residues long. The J segment lost 4 bases and the V segment lost 3 bases, leaving 17 bases of the junction unmatched. Germline-derived CDR1 and CDR2 are LNHDA and SQIVND (reference sequence). CDR3 protein: CASSISLGQGRFLNQPQHF. In DNA form, the CDR3 reads TGTGCCAGTAGTATTTCACTCGGACAGGGCCGTTTCTTAAATCAGCCCCAGCATTTT.

The J gene is TRBJ1-2, the V gene TRBV10-3; 8 bases agree with TRBD1. The CDR3 sequence is 15 residues long. Germline trimming cut 3 bases from V and 3 bases from J; bases unmatched to any gene: 6. Germline CDR1 reads ENHRY; CDR2 reads SYGVKD. CDR3 sequence: CAISEGGQGDYGYTF. DNA for the CDR3: TGTGCCATCAGTGAAGGAGGACAGGGCGACTATGGCTACACCTTC.

This sequence joins TRBV6-1 and TRBJ2-7; D possibly matches TRBD1 or TRBD2 (5 bases each). Trimming left V 6 bases short and J 0 bases short, with 12 bases between. The CDR3 runs to 14 residues. The germline gives CDR1 MNHNS, CDR2 SASEGT. The CDR3 sequence: CASRGTPASYEQYF. The DNA for the CDR3 is TGTGCCAGCAGAGGGACGCCTGCCTCCTACGAGCAGTACTTC.

This chain connects TRBV7-9 to TRBJ2-7, with 7 bases aligning to TRBD2. With V trimmed by 1 base and J by 3 bases, 3 bases remained unmatched. The CDR3 length is 14 residues. The germline V gene encodes CDR1 SEHNR and CDR2 FQNEAQ (reference sequence). The chain's CDR3 is CASSLVGEGYEQYF. In DNA form, the CDR3 reads TGTGCCAGCAGCTTAGTAGGGGAGGGCTACGAGCAGTACTTC.

In this sample, this clone turned up once. The chain uses TRBV7-9 and TRBJ2-7; 10 bases map to TRBD2. CDR1 and CDR2 from the germline V gene are SEHNR and FQNEAQ (reference sequence). The V segment lost 5 bases and the J segment 0 bases; nucleotides outside the gene matches: 10. This CDR3 contains 17 residues. CDR3 bases: TGTGCCAGCAGCGGGACTAGCGACCCTATTTCCTCCTACGAGCAGTACTTC. It codes for CASSGTSDPISSYEQYF. The full variable domain, completed using reference TRBV7-9 and TRBJ2-7, is DTGVSQNPRHKITKRGQNVTFRCDPISEHNRLYWYRQTLGQGPEFLTYFQNEAQLEKSRLLSDRFSAERPKGSFSTLEIQRTEQGDSAMYLCASSGTSDPISSYEQYFGPGTRLTVT.

The chain joins TRBV19 to TRBJ2-5; TRBD1 matches at 9 bases. Germline values: CDR1 LNHDA, CDR2 SQIVND (reference sequence). This CDR3 has 14 amino acids. Trimming took 5 bases from V and 4 from J; bases not matched to a gene: 5. CDR3 nucleotide sequence: TGTGCCAGTAGTCCTCCGGGACAGGGAGAGACCCAGTACTTC. Protein: CASSPPGQGETQYF.

This chain joins TRBV7-2 and TRBJ1-2, with D possibly TRBD1 on 5 matching bases. Trimming removed 1 base at V and 5 bases at J, with 17 bases between. The CDR3 is 16 amino acids. Germline assignment: CDR1 SGHTA and CDR2 FQGNSA. CDR3 sequence: CASSLDGNPREYGYTF. The CDR3 DNA reads as TGTGCCAGCAGCTTAGATGGGAACCCCAGGGAATATGGCTACACCTTC.

This clone appeared a few times. The chain combines TRBV13 with TRBJ1-6; D is uncertain. V was trimmed by 2 bases and J by 9 bases, leaving 11 bases between them. CDR3 size: 14 residues. Germline values: CDR1 PRHDT, CDR2 FYEKMQ (reference sequence). CDR3 residues: CASSLLGLGSPLHF. CDR3 coding DNA: TGTGCCAGCAGCTTACTGGGGTTAGGTTCACCCCTCCACTTT.

This chain links TRBV18 with TRBJ2-5; perhaps TRBD1 as D (5 bases). Germline V gene data show CDR1 as KGHSH and CDR2 as LQKENI. Deletions cut 4 bases from V and 3 bases from J, with 18 bases between. The CDR3 sequence is 16 residues long. DNA of the CDR3: TGTGCCAGCTCACATAAGACATACCTCAGGGAAGAGACCCAGTACTTC. As protein: CASSHKTYLREETQYF.

V and J are TRBV7-8 and TRBJ2-7; no reliable D call. Germline V gene sequence: CDR1 SGHVS, CDR2 FQNEAQ. CDR3 length equals 14 residues. Trimming removed 1 base at V and 1 base at J, with 8 bases between. CDR3 protein: CASSLDTESYEQYF. CDR3 coding DNA: TGTGCCAGCAGCTTAGATACGGAGTCCTACGAGCAGTACTTC.

The V gene is TRBV7-9, the J gene TRBJ1-1; no clear D. From germline, CDR1 is SEHNR and CDR2 FQNEAQ (reference sequence). Trimming removed 4 bases at V and 7 bases at J, with 4 bases between. CDR3 length: 10 residues. The CDR3 DNA follows: TGTGCCAGCAGCTCCAATGAAGCTTTCTTT. Amino acids: CASSSNEAFF.

The chain employs TRBV18 and TRBJ2-3; TRBD2 matches at 9 bases. Germline V CDR1 and CDR2: KGHSH, LQKENI. The J segment lost 2 bases and the V segment lost 2 bases, leaving 5 bases of the junction unmatched. The length of the CDR3 is 16 residues. CDR3 nucleotide sequence: TGTGCCAGCTCACCAGTAGCGGGAGCGCTCACAGATACGCAGTATTTT. Translated, it gives CASSPVAGALTDTQYF.

The V call is TRBV15, the J call TRBJ2-3, with 8 bases that match TRBD2. V lost 6 bases and J lost 0; bases outside the gene matches: 14. This CDR3 contains 18 residues. The germline V gene encodes CDR1 LNHNV and CDR2 YYDKDF (reference sequence). CDR3: CATRTIAGLSNSTDTQYF. The CDR3 DNA reads TGTGCCACCAGAACGATAGCGGGACTTTCCAATAGCACAGATACGCAGTATTTT.

This clone was recorded a few times. The chain has TRBV4-1 and TRBJ1-2, with 7 bases identical to TRBD1. The V and J ends lost 4 bases and 4 bases, in that order; junction bases with no gene match: 3. This CDR3 comprises 13 residues. Germline values: CDR1 MGHRA, CDR2 YSYEKL. CDR3 loop: CASSPTGSYGYTF. CDR3 DNA: TGCGCCAGCAGCCCGACAGGGAGCTATGGCTACACCTTC.

This chain uses TRBV5-4 with TRBJ2-4; D unclear. V gave up 2 bases and J gave up 6 bases, with 12 bases separating them. Germline V gene sequence: CDR1 SGHNT, CDR2 YYREEE (reference sequence). The CDR3 consists of 14 residues. CDR3 sequence: CASSLPDGGNIQYF. CDR3 DNA: TGTGCCAGCAGCTTACCGGACGGCGGAAACATTCAGTACTTC.

The chain couples TRBV6-5 to TRBJ1-3; D is uncertain. Trimming pared 7 bases from V and 1 base from J, leaving 8 bases between. This CDR3 is 13 amino acids long. The germline V gene encodes CDR1 MNHEY and CDR2 SVGAGI. CDR3 amino acids: CASKTRSGNTIYF. CDR3 in DNA: TGTGCCAGCAAGACGCGTTCTGGAAACACCATATATTTT.

This sequence joins TRBV6-5 and TRBJ1-4; D gene uncertain. This CDR3 contains 13 residues. V shed 6 bases and J shed 10 bases, with 15 bases lying between them. CDR1 and CDR2 from the germline V gene are MNHEY and SVGAGI. The CDR3 protein is CASRPSADGKLFF. As DNA, the CDR3 is TGTGCCAGCAGACCCTCAGCGGATGGAAAACTGTTTTTT.